These 18 T cell receptor beta chains share one sample of origin, sequenced in a study of shared clonotypes between healthy human individuals. This table comes from immunoSEQ multiplex PCR, and its TCRdb copy is limited to in-frame clones, with some not included. The repertoire consists of about 2.3 million clones, with approximately 95% occurring once and the leading ten covering under 0.45%. Sample: naive CD4+ T cells from PBMCs. Subset described: CD45RA+ positively selected. The receptors derive from a man in his late teens or twenties in good health. Some clones in this sample may be carry-over from other donors' samples.

The gene calls are TRBV6-5 and TRBJ1-2; D unclear. The CDR3 is 13 amino acids. The germline V gene encodes CDR1 MNHEY and CDR2 SVGAGI. V dropped 1 base and J dropped 0 bases, with 3 bases sitting between them. CDR3 protein: CASSYFANYGYTF. DNA of the CDR3: TGTGCCAGCAGTTACTTCGCTAACTATGGCTACACCTTC.

The V and J genes are TRBV11-2 and TRBJ2-7; D tentatively fits TRBD1 or TRBD2 (5 bases each). The V end was cut by 5 bases, the J end by 0 bases, with 23 bases between. Germline CDR1 SGHAT, CDR2 FQNNGV. The CDR3 is made up of 18 amino acids. The CDR3 loop reads CASSPIRADRDHSYEQYF. Written as DNA, the CDR3 is TGTGCCAGCAGCCCCATAAGGGCCGACCGGGACCACTCCTACGAGCAGTACTTC.

Comment on this clone: Other DNA sequences in this sample translate to the same CDR3. The chain has TRBV18 and TRBJ2-3; the D is unclear. Germline V lookup: CDR1 KGHSH, CDR2 LQKENI. The CDR3 length is 13 residues. V lost 3 bases and J lost 1, with 5 bases in between. The CDR3 bases are TGTGCCAGCTCACCTCCCGGCACAGATACGCAGTATTTT. Translated: CASSPPGTDTQYF.

This clone came up a few times. Written as DNA, the CDR3 is TGCAGCGCCGCAGACAGGCCCAATCAGCCCCAGCATTTT. Its protein is CSAADRPNQPQHF. The chain recombines TRBV29-1 with TRBJ1-5, with a possible D match to TRBD1 (6 bases). Germline CDR1 and CDR2: SQVTM and ANQGSEA. V was clipped by 7 bases and J by 3 bases, with 13 bases between them. This CDR3 contains 13 residues.

V usage is TRBV5-4 and J usage is TRBJ2-3; 13 bases are a match to TRBD2. The CDR3 has 16 residues. The germline V gene has CDR1 SGHNT and CDR2 YYREEE (reference sequence). V was pared by 4 bases and J by 5 bases, with 7 bases of the junction left unmatched. The DNA for the CDR3 is TGTGCCAGCAGCCCTCGACTAGCGGGAGGTGTAGATACGCAGTATTTT. Its protein product is CASSPRLAGGVDTQYF.

The V and J genes are TRBV28 and TRBJ2-7, with D perhaps assigned TRBD1 or TRBD2 (5 bases each). V was clipped by 7 bases and J by 2 bases, with 15 bases between them. The CDR3 has 14 residues. Per the germline V gene, CDR1 is MDHEN and CDR2 is SYDVKM. CDR3 coding DNA: TGTGCCAGCACCGCGGGTCGAGGGGCCTACGAGCAGTACTTC. Translating gives CASTAGRGAYEQYF.

This clone was seen only once. The V call is TRBV11-1, the J call TRBJ2-7, with 9 bases fitting TRBD1. Germline loops: CDR1 SGHAT, CDR2 FQDESV (reference sequence). J was trimmed by 0 bases and V by 5 bases; bases with no gene match: 5. CDR3 length: 15 residues. CDR3: CASSPGGQGSYEQYF. The CDR3 DNA reads TGTGCCAGCAGCCCAGGGGGACAGGGCTCCTACGAGCAGTACTTC.

The chain uses TRBV4-1 and TRBJ1-4; D unclear. This CDR3 has 14 residues. V lost 1 base and J lost 7, with 10 bases in between. Germline CDR1 MGHRA, CDR2 YSYEKL. The CDR3 region has the DNA TGCGCCAGCAGCCAAGGAAGGCCGGGTGAAAAACTGTTTTTT. Its translation: CASSQGRPGEKLFF.

This CDR3 is CASNTRGGVQETQYF. CDR3 DNA sequence: TGTGCCAGTAACACAAGGGGCGGGGTCCAAGAGACCCAGTACTTC. The rearrangement links TRBV6-5 to TRBJ2-5; TRBD2 is a possible D gene (6 bases). Per the germline V gene, CDR1 is MNHEY and CDR2 is SVGAGI. This CDR3 spans 15 amino acids. The V end was cut by 9 bases, the J end by 1 base, with 18 bases between.

The J gene is TRBJ1-5, the V gene TRBV7-2; weak D call: TRBD1 (6 bases). The V end lost 5 bases, the J end lost 0 bases, and 11 bases lay between the germline ends. The CDR3 is 15 residues long. In germline, CDR1 is SGHTA, CDR2 FQGNSA. CDR3 DNA: TGTGCCAGCAGCCCACAGGGAATTAGCAATCAGCCCCAGCATTTT. Translation: CASSPQGISNQPQHF.

This chain uses TRBV5-6 with TRBJ2-1, with TRBD2 identical over 13 bases. CDR1 and CDR2 (germline): SGHDT, YYEEEE. The CDR3 is 16 residues long. J was trimmed by 16 bases and V by 4 bases; bases with no gene match: 17. CDR3 sequence reads: CASSKTGTSGTSLGFF. The CDR3 bases are TGTGCCAGCAGCAAGACCGGGACTAGCGGGACGTCCTTGGGATTCTTC.

The chain is built from TRBV19 and TRBJ1-1; maybe TRBD1 (5 bases). CDR1 is LNHDA and CDR2 is SQIVND in the germline V gene (reference sequence). This CDR3 spans 13 amino acids. V was clipped by 6 bases and J by 1 base, with 9 bases between them. In DNA form, the CDR3 reads TGTGCCAGTAGGGGCAGGGCGAACACTGAAGCTTTCTTT. Translation: CASRGRANTEAFF.

Written as DNA, the CDR3 is TGCGCCAGCAGCTTGGAGGCAGGGGGAAGCCAGCCCCAGCATTTT. Its translation is CASSLEAGGSQPQHF. The chain employs TRBV5-1 and TRBJ1-5; 7 nucleotides agree with TRBD1. Losses at the gene ends were 0 bases for V and 7 bases for J; bases not matched to a gene: 7. The germline CDR1 and CDR2 sequences are SGHRS and YFSETQ. CDR3 size: 15 residues.

The rearrangement joins TRBV15 to TRBJ2-6; D ambiguous. V lost 3 bases and J lost 0, with 15 bases in between. Germline V gene data show CDR1 as LNHNV and CDR2 as YYDKDF (reference sequence). The CDR3 extends over 18 amino acids. This CDR3 reads CATSSQIPGLSGANVLTF. As DNA, the CDR3 is TGTGCCACCAGCAGTCAAATCCCAGGCCTCTCTGGGGCCAACGTCCTGACTTTC. The full variable domain, rest sourced from reference TRBV15 and TRBJ2-6, is DAMVIQNPRYQVTQFGKPVTLSCSQTLNHNVMYWYQQKSSQAPKLLFHYYDKDFNNEADTPDNFQSRRPNTSFCFLDIRSPGLGDTAMYLCATSSQIPGLSGANVLTFGAGSRLTVL.

This rearrangement joins TRBV19 to TRBJ1-2; 10 positions match TRBD1. CDR1 LNHDA and CDR2 SQIVND come from the germline V gene (reference sequence). J was trimmed by 6 bases and V by 4 bases; bases with no gene match: 8. CDR3 length: 15 amino acids. CDR3 nucleotide sequence: TGTGCCAGTAGTACCCCGGGACAGGGGACTCATGGCTACACCTTC. Protein: CASSTPGQGTHGYTF.

This chain joins TRBV11-2 and TRBJ2-5, with D maybe TRBD2 (5 bases). The CDR3 spans 14 residues. The germline V gene encodes CDR1 SGHAT and CDR2 FQNNGV. The V and J ends lost 0 bases and 4 bases respectively, with 9 bases between them. The CDR3 DNA reads TGTGCCAGCAGCTTAGATCCCGGGATAGAGACCCAGTACTTC. It codes for CASSLDPGIETQYF.

The rearrangement joins TRBV5-1 to TRBJ1-1; D is ambiguous. Germline CDR1 and CDR2: SGHRS and YFSETQ. CDR3 length: 15 residues. The V and J ends lost 1 base and 1 base respectively, with 11 bases between them. The CDR3 DNA follows: TGCGCCAGCAGCTTGTTTGCGGGTCAGAACACTGAAGCTTTCTTT. Its translation is CASSLFAGQNTEAFF.

J is TRBJ1-1 and V is TRBV5-1; no clear D gene. Looked up from germline, CDR1 is SGHRS and CDR2 is YFSETQ. The CDR3 is made up of 16 amino acids. V shed 0 bases and J shed 5 bases, with 17 bases lying between them. The CDR3 bases are TGCGCCAGCAGCTTGGTGGGGAAGCGAGGGAGTACTGAAGCTTTCTTT. Its translation is CASSLVGKRGSTEAFF. The variable domain in full, with the rest retrieved from reference TRBV5-1 and TRBJ1-1, is KAGVTQTPRYLIKTRGQQVTLSCSPISGHRSVSWYQQTPGQGLQFLFEYFSETQRNKGNFPGRFSGRQFSNSRSEMNVSTLELGDSALYLCASSLVGKRGSTEAFFGQGTRLTVV.